This T cell receptor (beta chain) is drawn from a study of blood T cell repertoires in COVID-19. In the study overall: Nucleic acid was either cDNA or gDNA, and it came from T cells, B-cell-depleted T cells, or PBMCs.

The V and J ends lost 8 bases and 4 bases respectively, with 12 bases between them. The CDR3 length is 14 residues. CDR1 is MNHEY and CDR2 is SVGAGI in the germline V gene. Produced via immunoSEQ multiplex PCR; TCRdb's table is partial and in-frame only. The sample lists approximately 90,000 clones, 80% to 90% occurring once. The sequence derives from an elderly man with active or convalescent COVID-19. The V call is TRBV6-5, the J call TRBJ1-6; the D gene is possibly TRBD1 (5 bases). The sequencing input was peripheral blood. The CDR3 region is CASVQGLYNSPLHF. The CDR3 DNA reads as TGTGCCAGCGTGCAGGGCCTTTATAATTCACCCCTCCACTTT.